These 9 T cell receptor beta chains share one sample of origin, sequenced in a study of identical twins. TCRdb analysed the 5' RACE reads with MiXCR anew, one entry per CDR3 protein. The top ten hold under 2% of the sample, which has roughly 690,000 distinct CDR3 sequences, around 6% seen once. Source material: naive T cells sorted from blood. All receptors derive from a man younger than 35 in good health.

The chain joins TRBV3-1 to TRBJ2-5; 9 bases align to TRBD2. This CDR3 has 17 residues. V lost 1 base and J lost 4; bases outside the gene matches: 10. Germline V CDR1 and CDR2: LGHDT, YNNKEL (reference sequence). In DNA form, the CDR3 reads TGTGCCAGCAGCCAAGCCCCGGGTAGCGGGAGCGGAGAGACCCAGTACTTC. Its protein is CASSQAPGSGSGETQYF.

J is TRBJ2-3 and V is TRBV11-1, with a tentative D call TRBD2 (6 bases). V dropped 5 bases and J dropped 2 bases, with 14 bases sitting between them. CDR3 length equals 15 residues. Germline assignment: CDR1 SGHAT and CDR2 FQDESV (reference sequence). The CDR3 region has the DNA TGTGCCAGCAGCGCCCGACTAGGGAACACAGATACGCAGTATTTT. Protein: CASSARLGNTDTQYF.

This clonotype was seen repeatedly, ten times or more. V gene TRBV4-3 combines with J gene TRBJ2-7; D remains unclear. Trimming shortened V by 0 bases and J by 0 bases, and 18 bases separated the two germline ends. This CDR3 spans 18 amino acids. Germline CDR1 reads LGHNA; CDR2 reads YSLEER. Here the CDR3 DNA reads TGCGCCAGCAGCCAAGATTATGGGGTCGACAAAACCTCCTACGAGCAGTACTTC. Translating it yields CASSQDYGVDKTSYEQYF.

This clonotype was recorded many times. The chain has TRBV20-1 and TRBJ2-1, with D maybe TRBD2 (6 bases). Germline lookup yields CDR1 DFQATT and CDR2 SNEGSKA (reference sequence). The CDR3 sequence is 15 residues long. V shed 7 bases and J shed 0 bases, with 16 bases lying between them. In DNA form, the CDR3 reads TGCAGTGGTTCGGGACTTTCCTTCTCCTACAATGAGCAGTTCTTC. Translated, it gives CSGSGLSFSYNEQFF.

This clonotype was observed a handful of times. The chain couples TRBV15 to TRBJ2-2; 8 bases match TRBD1. CDR3 size: 15 residues. The ends lost 5 bases at V and 3 bases at J; junction bases unmatched: 5. CDR1 is LNHNV and CDR2 is YYDKDF in the germline V gene (reference sequence). The CDR3 reads CATSPPGQDTGELFF. The CDR3, as DNA: TGTGCCACCAGCCCGCCGGGACAGGACACCGGGGAGCTGTTTTTT.

This clonotype was recorded many times. This chain links TRBV5-1 with TRBJ1-5; no definite D call. Between the trimmed V and J ends, which lost 4 bases and 4 bases, there was a span of 12 bases. The CDR3 has 14 amino acids. Germline CDR1 SGHRS, CDR2 YFSETQ. CDR3 in DNA: TGCGCCAGCAGCCCCGACAACGCTAATCAGCCCCAGCATTTT. Translating it yields CASSPDNANQPQHF.

CDR3 sequence: CATVTGGGKQFF. The CDR3 DNA reads TGTGCCACCGTCACAGGGGGGGGTAAGCAGTTCTTC. The chain couples TRBV27 to TRBJ2-1, with D possibly matching TRBD1 (8 bases). The CDR3 loop spans 12 amino acids. Germline V gene sequence: CDR1 MNHEY, CDR2 SMNVEV (reference sequence). Trimming left V 10 bases short and J 11 bases short, with 18 bases between.

The table lists this clonotype with many counts. The chain has TRBV5-1 and TRBJ1-6, with TRBD1 identical over 7 bases. Germline V gene lookup returns CDR1 SGHRS and CDR2 YFSETQ. The J segment lost 6 bases and the V segment lost 1 base, leaving 4 bases of the junction unmatched. The CDR3 sequence is 15 residues long. CDR3 amino acids: CASSLRGLRNSPLHF. The CDR3, as DNA: TGCGCCAGCAGCTTGAGGGGGCTCCGTAATTCACCCCTCCACTTT.

This clonotype was seen a handful of times. The gene calls are TRBV20-1 and TRBJ1-5; 8 nucleotides line up with TRBD1. The CDR3 totals 14 residues. V shed 0 bases and J 8 bases; nucleotides not matched to a gene: 6. Germline CDR1 reads DFQATT; CDR2 reads SNEGSKA (reference sequence). CDR3 loop: CSARDPTGEKPQHF. As DNA, the CDR3 is TGCAGTGCTAGAGACCCGACAGGGGAAAAGCCCCAGCATTTT.